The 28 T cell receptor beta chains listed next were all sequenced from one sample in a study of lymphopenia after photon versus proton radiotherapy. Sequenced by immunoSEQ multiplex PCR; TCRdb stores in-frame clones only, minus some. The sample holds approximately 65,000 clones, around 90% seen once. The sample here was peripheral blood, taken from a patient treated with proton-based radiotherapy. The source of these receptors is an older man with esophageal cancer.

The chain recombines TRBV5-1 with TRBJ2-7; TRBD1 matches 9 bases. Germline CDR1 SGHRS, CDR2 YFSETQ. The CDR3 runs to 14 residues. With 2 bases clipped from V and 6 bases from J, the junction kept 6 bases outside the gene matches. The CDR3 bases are TGCGCCAGCAGCTTTCGGGACAGGGTTTTCGAGCAGTACTTC. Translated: CASSFRDRVFEQYF. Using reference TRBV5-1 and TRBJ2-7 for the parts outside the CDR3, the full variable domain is KAGVTQTPRYLIKTRGQQVTLSCSPISGHRSVSWYQQTPGQGLQFLFEYFSETQRNKGNFPGRFSGRQFSNSRSEMNVSTLELGDSALYLCASSFRDRVFEQYFGPGTRLTVT.

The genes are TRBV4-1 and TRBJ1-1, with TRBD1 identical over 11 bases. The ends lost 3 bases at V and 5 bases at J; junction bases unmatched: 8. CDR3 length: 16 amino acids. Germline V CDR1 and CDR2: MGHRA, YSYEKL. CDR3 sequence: CASSHRAGQGVTEAFF. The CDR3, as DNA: TGCGCCAGCAGCCATCGCGCGGGACAGGGGGTAACTGAAGCTTTCTTT.

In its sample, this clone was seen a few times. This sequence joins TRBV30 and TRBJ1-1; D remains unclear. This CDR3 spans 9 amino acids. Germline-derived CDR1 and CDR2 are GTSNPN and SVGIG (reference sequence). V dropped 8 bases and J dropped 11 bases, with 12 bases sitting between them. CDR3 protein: CAARVLAFF. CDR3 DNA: TGTGCCGCGAGGGTCCTGGCTTTCTTT.

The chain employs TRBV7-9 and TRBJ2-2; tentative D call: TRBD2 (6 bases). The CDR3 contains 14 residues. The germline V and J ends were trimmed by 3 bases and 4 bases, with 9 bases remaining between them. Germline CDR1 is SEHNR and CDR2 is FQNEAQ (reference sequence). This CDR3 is CASSLVGGTGELFF. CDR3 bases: TGTGCCAGCAGCTTGGTGGGGGGCACCGGGGAGCTGTTTTTT.

Here the CDR3 DNA reads TGTGCCAGCTCACCAGGAGACAGGGGGTTCTACGAGCAGTACTTC. Encoded protein: CASSPGDRGFYEQYF. V usage is TRBV18 and J usage is TRBJ2-7; 9 positions match TRBD1. Germline CDR1 is KGHSH and CDR2 is LQKENI. This CDR3 has 15 amino acids. J gave up 3 bases and V 2 bases, and 5 bases lay outside the gene matches.

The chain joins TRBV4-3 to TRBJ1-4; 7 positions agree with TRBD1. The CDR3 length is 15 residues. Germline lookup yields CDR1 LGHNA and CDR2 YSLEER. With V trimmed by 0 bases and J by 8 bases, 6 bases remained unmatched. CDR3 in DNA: TGCGCCAGCAGCCAAGATACAGGGGCTGGGGAAAAACTGTTTTTT. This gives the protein CASSQDTGAGEKLFF.

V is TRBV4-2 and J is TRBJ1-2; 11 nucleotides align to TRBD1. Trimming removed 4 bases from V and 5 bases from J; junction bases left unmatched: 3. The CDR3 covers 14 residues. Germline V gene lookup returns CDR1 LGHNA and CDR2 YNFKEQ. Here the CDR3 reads CASSRGQGAYGYTF. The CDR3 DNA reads TGTGCCAGCAGCCGCGGACAGGGGGCATATGGCTACACCTTC.

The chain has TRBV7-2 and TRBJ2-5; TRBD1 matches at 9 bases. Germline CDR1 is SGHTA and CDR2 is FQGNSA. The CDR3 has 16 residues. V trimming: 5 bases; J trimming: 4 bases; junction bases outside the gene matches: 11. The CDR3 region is CASSNPQGARRETQYF. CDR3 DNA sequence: TGTGCCAGCAGCAACCCACAGGGGGCGAGGAGAGAGACCCAGTACTTC.

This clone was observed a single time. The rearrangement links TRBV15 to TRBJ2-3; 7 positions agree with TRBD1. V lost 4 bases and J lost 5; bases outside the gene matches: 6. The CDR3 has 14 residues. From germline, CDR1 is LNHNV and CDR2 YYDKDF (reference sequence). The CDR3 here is CATSILTGQDTQYF. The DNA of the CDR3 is TGTGCCACCAGCATCTTGACAGGGCAAGATACGCAGTATTTT.

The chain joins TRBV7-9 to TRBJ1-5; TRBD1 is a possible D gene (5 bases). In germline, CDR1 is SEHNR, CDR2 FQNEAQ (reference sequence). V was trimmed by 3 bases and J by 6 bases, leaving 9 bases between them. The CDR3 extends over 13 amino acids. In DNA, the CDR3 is TGTGCCAGCAGCTTGGAGGGGCGTCAGCCCCAGCATTTT. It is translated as CASSLEGRQPQHF.

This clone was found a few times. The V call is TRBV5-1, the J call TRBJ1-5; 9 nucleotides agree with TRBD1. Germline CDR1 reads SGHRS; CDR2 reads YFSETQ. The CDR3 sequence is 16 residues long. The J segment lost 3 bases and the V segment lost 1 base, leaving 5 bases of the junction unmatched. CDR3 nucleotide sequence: TGCGCCAGCAGCTTGTCTGGGACAGGGCTCAATCAGCCCCAGCATTTT. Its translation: CASSLSGTGLNQPQHF.

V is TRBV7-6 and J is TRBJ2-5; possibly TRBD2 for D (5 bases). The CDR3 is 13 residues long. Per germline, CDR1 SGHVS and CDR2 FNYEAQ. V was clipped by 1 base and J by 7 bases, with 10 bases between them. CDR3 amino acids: CASSLDSRGTQYF. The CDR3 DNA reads TGTGCCAGCAGCTTAGACAGTCGGGGGACCCAGTACTTC.

The CDR3 sequence is CASSQDRGLAGDNEQFF. As DNA, the CDR3 is TGCGCCAGCAGCCAAGATCGGGGACTAGCGGGGGACAATGAGCAGTTCTTC. This chain uses TRBV4-3 with TRBJ2-1; 14 bases map to TRBD2. Per the germline V gene, CDR1 is LGHNA and CDR2 is YSLEER. This CDR3 is 17 amino acids long. The V and J ends lost 0 bases and 5 bases, in that order; junction bases with no gene match: 3.

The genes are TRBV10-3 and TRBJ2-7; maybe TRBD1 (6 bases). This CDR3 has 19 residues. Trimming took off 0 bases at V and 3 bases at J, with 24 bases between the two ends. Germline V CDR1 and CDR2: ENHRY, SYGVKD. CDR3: CAISESSPRGRTPLYEQYF. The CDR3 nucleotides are TGTGCCATCAGTGAGTCTTCTCCCAGGGGTCGAACCCCCCTCTACGAGCAGTACTTC.

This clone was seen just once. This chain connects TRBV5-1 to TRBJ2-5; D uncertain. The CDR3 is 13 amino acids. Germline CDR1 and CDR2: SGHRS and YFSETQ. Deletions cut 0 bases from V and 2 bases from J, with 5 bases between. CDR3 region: CASSLGRQETQYF. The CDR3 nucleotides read TGCGCCAGCAGCTTGGGTCGACAAGAGACCCAGTACTTC.

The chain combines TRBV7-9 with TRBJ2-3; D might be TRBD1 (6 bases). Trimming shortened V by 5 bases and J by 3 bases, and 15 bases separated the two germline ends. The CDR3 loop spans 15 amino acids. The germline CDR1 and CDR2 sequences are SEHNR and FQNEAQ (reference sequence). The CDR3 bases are TGTGCCAGCAGCCCAGGGGACATCCCGACAGATACGCAGTATTTT. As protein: CASSPGDIPTDTQYF.

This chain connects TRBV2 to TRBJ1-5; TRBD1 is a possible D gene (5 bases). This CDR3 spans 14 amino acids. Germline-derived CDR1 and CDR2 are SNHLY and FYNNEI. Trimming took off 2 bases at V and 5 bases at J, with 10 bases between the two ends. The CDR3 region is CASSERGGYQPQHF. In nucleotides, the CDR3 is TGTGCCAGCAGTGAACGGGGGGGGTATCAGCCCCAGCATTTT.

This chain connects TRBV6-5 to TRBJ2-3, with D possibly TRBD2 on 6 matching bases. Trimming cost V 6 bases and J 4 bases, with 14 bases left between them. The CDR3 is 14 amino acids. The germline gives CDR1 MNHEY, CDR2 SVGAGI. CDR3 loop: CASSPGLPADTQYF. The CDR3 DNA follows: TGTGCCAGCAGCCCGGGACTTCCCGCAGATACGCAGTATTTT.

The CDR3 spells CASSSGYTGELFF. The DNA of the CDR3 is TGTGCCAGCAGCTCCGGATACACCGGGGAGCTGTTTTTT. This sequence joins TRBV5-8 and TRBJ2-2; D unresolved. The germline V gene has CDR1 SGHTS and CDR2 YDEGEE. Trimming took off 3 bases at V and 3 bases at J, with 6 bases between the two ends. The CDR3 runs 13 residues.

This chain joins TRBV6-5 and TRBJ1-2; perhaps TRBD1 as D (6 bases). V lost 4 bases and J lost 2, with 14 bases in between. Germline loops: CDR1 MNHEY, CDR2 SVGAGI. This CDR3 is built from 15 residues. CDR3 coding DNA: TGTGCCAGCAGTTCGCGGGACACCGGAAACTATGGCTACACCTTC. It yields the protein CASSSRDTGNYGYTF.

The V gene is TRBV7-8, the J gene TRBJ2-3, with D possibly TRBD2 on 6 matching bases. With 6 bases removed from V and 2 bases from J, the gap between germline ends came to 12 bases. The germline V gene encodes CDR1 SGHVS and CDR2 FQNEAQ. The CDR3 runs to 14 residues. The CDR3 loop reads CASSTRRDTDTQYF. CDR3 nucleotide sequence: TGTGCCAGCAGTACGCGGAGGGACACAGATACGCAGTATTTT.

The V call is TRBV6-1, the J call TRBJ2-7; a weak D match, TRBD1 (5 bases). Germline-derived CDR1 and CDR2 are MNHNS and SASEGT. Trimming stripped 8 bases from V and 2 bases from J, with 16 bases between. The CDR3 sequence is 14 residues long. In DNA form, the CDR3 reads TGTGCCAGCGTTTATACAGGCCGAACCTACGAGCAGTACTTC. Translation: CASVYTGRTYEQYF.

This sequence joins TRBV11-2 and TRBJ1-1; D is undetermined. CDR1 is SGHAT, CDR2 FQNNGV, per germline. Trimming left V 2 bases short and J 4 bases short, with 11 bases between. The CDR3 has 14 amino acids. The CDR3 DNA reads TGTGCCAGCAGCTTAAGGGCAGTGATCACTGAAGCTTTCTTT. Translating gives CASSLRAVITEAFF.

The chain's CDR3 is CASSPAGGGTDTQYF. In nucleotides, the CDR3 is TGCGCCAGCAGCCCCGCGGGCGGGGGCACAGATACGCAGTATTTT. The chain uses TRBV5-1 and TRBJ2-3; D is possibly TRBD2 (6 bases). The germline V gene encodes CDR1 SGHRS and CDR2 YFSETQ. This CDR3 spans 15 amino acids. The V gene lost 4 bases and the J gene lost 1 base, with 13 bases spanning the gap.

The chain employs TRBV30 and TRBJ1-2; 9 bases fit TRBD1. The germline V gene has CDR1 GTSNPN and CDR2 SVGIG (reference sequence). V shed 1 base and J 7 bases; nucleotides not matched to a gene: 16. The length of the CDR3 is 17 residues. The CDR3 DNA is TGTGCCTGGAGTGGAGGGACAGGGACTTCCAGGGAGACTGGCTACACCTTC. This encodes CAWSGGTGTSRETGYTF.

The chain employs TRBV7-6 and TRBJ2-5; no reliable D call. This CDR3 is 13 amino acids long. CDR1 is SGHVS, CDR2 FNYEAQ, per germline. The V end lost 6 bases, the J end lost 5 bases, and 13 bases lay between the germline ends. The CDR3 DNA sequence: TGTGCCAGCAGTTCAAACGCGGCCGAGACCCAGTACTTC. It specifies CASSSNAAETQYF.

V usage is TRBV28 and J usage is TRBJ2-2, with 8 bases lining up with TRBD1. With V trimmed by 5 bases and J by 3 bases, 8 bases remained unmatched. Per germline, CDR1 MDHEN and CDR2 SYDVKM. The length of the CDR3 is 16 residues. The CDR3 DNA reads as TGTGCCAGCAGTCCTAACAGGGGGTATGACACCGGGGAGCTGTTTTTT. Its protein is CASSPNRGYDTGELFF. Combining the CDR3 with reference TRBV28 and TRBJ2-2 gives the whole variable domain DVKVTQSSRYLVKRTGEKVFLECVQDMDHENMFWYRQDPGLGLRLIYFSYDVKMKEKGDIPEGYSVSREKKERFSLILESASTNQTSMYLCASSPNRGYDTGELFFGEGSRLTVL.

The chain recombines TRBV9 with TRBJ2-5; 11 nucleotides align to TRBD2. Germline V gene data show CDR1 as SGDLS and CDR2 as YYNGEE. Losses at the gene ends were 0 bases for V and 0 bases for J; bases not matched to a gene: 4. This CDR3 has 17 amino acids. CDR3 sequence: CASSVGRTSGYQETQYF. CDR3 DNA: TGTGCCAGCAGCGTAGGGAGGACTAGCGGGTACCAAGAGACCCAGTACTTC.